The 10 T cell receptor beta chains in this list originate from one sample, sequenced in a study of CD8+ T cells in alopecia areata. It was cDNA, reverse transcribed from extracted RNA, that served as the sequencing template. The assay was immunoSEQ multiplex PCR, and TCRdb's table has in-frame clones only and misses some. The sample carries 150,000 or so clones, 50% to 70% recorded once. Stated treatment: oral pan-JAK inhibitor, 5-10 mg twice daily. This sample comprised CD4+ T cells sorted from blood, obtained at week 4, from a patient treated with tofacitinib. These receptors came from a human donor with alopecia areata.

Details on this clone: The same CDR3 also results from other DNA sequences found in this sample. The chain is built from TRBV30 and TRBJ1-6; tentative D call: TRBD1 (5 bases). Germline V CDR1 and CDR2: GTSNPN, SVGIG (reference sequence). This CDR3 contains 13 residues. Trimming shortened V by 0 bases and J by 7 bases, and 7 bases separated the two germline ends. The CDR3 sequence: CAWSVSGNSPLHF. The CDR3 DNA reads TGTGCCTGGAGTGTATCAGGGAATTCACCCCTCCACTTT.

In its sample, this clone was seen once. This chain links TRBV18 with TRBJ2-7; D may be TRBD2 (7 bases). Trimming took 3 bases from V and 5 from J, leaving 14 bases between them. Germline lookup yields CDR1 KGHSH and CDR2 LQKENI. CDR3 length equals 14 residues. CDR3 sequence: CASSPGGASHEQYF. In DNA form, the CDR3 reads TGTGCCAGCTCACCGGGGGGGGCATCCCACGAGCAGTACTTC.

This clone was counted a few times. The CDR3 DNA reads TGCAGCGTTGACCTGGCCGGGGGCGAGCAGTACTTC. Translated, it gives CSVDLAGGEQYF. This sequence joins TRBV29-1 and TRBJ2-7, with TRBD2 as a possible D gene (6 bases). This CDR3 contains 12 residues. V lost 3 bases and J 6 bases, leaving 12 bases between the germline ends. Germline loops: CDR1 SQVTM, CDR2 ANQGSEA.

The J gene is TRBJ2-2, the V gene TRBV5-6; possible D gene TRBD1, 6 bases. Germline CDR1 and CDR2: SGHDT and YYEEEE. This CDR3 has 15 residues. Trimming left V 5 bases short and J 4 bases short, with 15 bases between. CDR3 DNA sequence: TGTGCCAGCAGACCTCCGGGACATGCCACCGGGGAGCTGTTTTTT. It yields the protein CASRPPGHATGELFF.

The V call is TRBV6-5, the J call TRBJ1-1; D gene uncertain. V lost 2 bases, J lost 0 bases, and 7 bases lay in between. Per the germline V gene, CDR1 is MNHEY and CDR2 is SVGAGI. CDR3 size: 14 residues. CDR3 sequence (DNA): TGTGCCAGCAGTTACAGGGCCATGAACACTGAAGCTTTCTTT. It is translated as CASSYRAMNTEAFF.

A few counts support this clone. The CDR3 region is CAWSVRNLRGEPQHF. The CDR3, as DNA: TGTGCCTGGAGTGTACGGAACCTCCGGGGTGAGCCCCAGCATTTT. The J gene is TRBJ1-5, the V gene TRBV30; D ambiguous. The CDR3 loop spans 15 amino acids. Germline lookup yields CDR1 GTSNPN and CDR2 SVGIG (reference sequence). Trimming removed 0 bases at V and 8 bases at J, with 17 bases between.

V is TRBV7-9 and J is TRBJ2-5; D unresolved. CDR3 length: 13 amino acids. CDR1 and CDR2 from the germline V gene are SEHNR and FQNEAQ (reference sequence). V dropped 7 bases and J dropped 2 bases, with 11 bases sitting between them. CDR3 amino acids: CASMLKDQETQYF. The CDR3 DNA reads as TGTGCCAGCATGTTGAAGGATCAAGAGACCCAGTACTTC.

The chain combines TRBV30 with TRBJ1-3; unclear D gene. V shed 7 bases and J shed 4 bases, with 11 bases lying between them. This CDR3 spans 12 amino acids. CDR1 and CDR2 (germline): GTSNPN, SVGIG (reference sequence). The CDR3 spells CAFRVQGNTIYF. The DNA of the CDR3 is TGTGCCTTTAGGGTCCAGGGAAACACCATATATTTT.

The chain links TRBV29-1 to TRBJ2-5; D unresolved. V dropped 6 bases and J dropped 5 bases, with 16 bases sitting between them. CDR3 length equals 13 residues. Looked up from germline, CDR1 is SQVTM and CDR2 is ANQGSEA. In DNA form, the CDR3 reads TGCAGCGTGAGCCTCAAGGTCGGGGAGACCCAGTACTTC. Amino acids: CSVSLKVGETQYF.

The V and J genes are TRBV4-2 and TRBJ2-2; 10 nucleotides agree with TRBD1. CDR1 LGHNA and CDR2 YNFKEQ come from the germline V gene. The CDR3 is 16 amino acids. Losses at the gene ends were 3 bases for V and 6 bases for J; bases not matched to a gene: 7. This chain's CDR3 is CASSHGQGELAGELFF. The CDR3 coding sequence is TGTGCCAGCAGCCACGGACAGGGGGAGTTGGCCGGGGAGCTGTTTTTT.